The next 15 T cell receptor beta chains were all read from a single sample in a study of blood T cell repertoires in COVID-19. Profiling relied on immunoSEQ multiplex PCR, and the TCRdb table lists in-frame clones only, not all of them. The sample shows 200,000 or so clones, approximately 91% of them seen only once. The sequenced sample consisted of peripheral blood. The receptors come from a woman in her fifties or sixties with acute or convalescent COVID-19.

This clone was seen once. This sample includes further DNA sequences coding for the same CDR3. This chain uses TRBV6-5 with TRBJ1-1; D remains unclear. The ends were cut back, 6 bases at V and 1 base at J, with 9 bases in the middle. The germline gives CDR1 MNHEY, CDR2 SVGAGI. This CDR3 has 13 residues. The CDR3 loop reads CASRPTGNTEAFF. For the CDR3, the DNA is TGTGCCAGCAGGCCCACCGGGAACACTGAAGCTTTCTTT.

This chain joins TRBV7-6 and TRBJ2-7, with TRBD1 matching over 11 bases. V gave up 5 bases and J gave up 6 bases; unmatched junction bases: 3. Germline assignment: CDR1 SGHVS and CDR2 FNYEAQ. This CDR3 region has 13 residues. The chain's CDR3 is CASSRTGGGEQYF. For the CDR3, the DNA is TGTGCCAGCAGCCGGACAGGGGGCGGCGAGCAGTACTTC.

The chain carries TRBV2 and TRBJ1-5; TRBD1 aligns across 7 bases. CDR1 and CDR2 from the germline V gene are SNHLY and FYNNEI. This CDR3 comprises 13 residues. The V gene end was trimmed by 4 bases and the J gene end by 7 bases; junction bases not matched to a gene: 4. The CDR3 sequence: CASSGDSRQPQHF. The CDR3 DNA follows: TGTGCCAGCAGTGGGGACAGTCGCCAGCCCCAGCATTTT.

The CDR3: CAISESSHSGSGDEQFF. Here the CDR3 DNA reads TGTGCCATCAGTGAGTCTTCCCATAGCGGGAGTGGGGATGAGCAGTTCTTC. The chain recombines TRBV10-3 with TRBJ2-1; 9 positions agree with TRBD2. CDR3 size: 17 residues. The germline CDR1 and CDR2 sequences are ENHRY and SYGVKD. Trimming cost V 0 bases and J 8 bases; bases outside gene matches: 11.

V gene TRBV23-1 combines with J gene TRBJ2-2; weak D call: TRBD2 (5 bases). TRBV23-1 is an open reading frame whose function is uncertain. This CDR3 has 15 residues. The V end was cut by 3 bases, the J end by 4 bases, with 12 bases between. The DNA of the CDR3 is TGCGCCAGCAGTCATGATAACGGAGGCACCGGGGAGCTGTTTTTT. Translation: CASSHDNGGTGELFF.

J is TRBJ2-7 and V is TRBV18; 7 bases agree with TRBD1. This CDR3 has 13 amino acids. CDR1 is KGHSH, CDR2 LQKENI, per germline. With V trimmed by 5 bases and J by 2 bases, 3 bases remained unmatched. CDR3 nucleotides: TGTGCCAGCTCATCCCAGGGGGCCTACGAGCAGTACTTC. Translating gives CASSSQGAYEQYF.

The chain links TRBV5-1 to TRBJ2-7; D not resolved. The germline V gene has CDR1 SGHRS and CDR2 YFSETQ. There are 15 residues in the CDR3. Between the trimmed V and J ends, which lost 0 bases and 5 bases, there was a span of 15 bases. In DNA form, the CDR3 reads TGCGCCAGCAGCTTGGACCCGGGTCTTACTGACGAGCAGTACTTC. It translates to CASSLDPGLTDEQYF.

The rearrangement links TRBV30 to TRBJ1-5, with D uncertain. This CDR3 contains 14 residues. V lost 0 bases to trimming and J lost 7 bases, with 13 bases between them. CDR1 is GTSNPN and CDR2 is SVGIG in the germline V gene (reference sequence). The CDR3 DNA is TGTGCCTGGAGTGTACACGTCGCCTCACAGCCCCAGCATTTT. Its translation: CAWSVHVASQPQHF.

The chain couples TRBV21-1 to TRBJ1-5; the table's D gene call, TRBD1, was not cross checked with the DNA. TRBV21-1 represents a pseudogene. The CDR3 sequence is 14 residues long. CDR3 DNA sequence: TGTGCCAGCAGCGGTACAGGGGAATCGCAGCCCCAGCATTTT. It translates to CASSGTGESQPQHF.

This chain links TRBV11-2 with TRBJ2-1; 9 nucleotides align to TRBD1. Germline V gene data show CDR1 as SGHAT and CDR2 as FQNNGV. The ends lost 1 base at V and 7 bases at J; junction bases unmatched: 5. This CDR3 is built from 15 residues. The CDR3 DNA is TGTGCCAGCAGCTTAGGGACAGGGGTGGAGAATGAGCAGTTCTTC. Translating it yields CASSLGTGVENEQFF.

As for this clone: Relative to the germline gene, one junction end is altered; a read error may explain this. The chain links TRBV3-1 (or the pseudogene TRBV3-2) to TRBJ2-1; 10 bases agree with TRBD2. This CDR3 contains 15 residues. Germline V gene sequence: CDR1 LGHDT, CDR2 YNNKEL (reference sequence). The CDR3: CASRQLAGSHNEQFF. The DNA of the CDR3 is TGTGCCAGCCGCCAACTAGCGGGATCCCACAATGAGCAGTTCTTC.

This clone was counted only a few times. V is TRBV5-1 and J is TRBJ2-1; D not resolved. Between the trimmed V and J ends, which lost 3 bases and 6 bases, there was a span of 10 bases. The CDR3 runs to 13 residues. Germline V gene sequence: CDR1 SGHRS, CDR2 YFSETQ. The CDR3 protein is CASSSQPANEQFF. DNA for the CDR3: TGCGCCAGCAGCTCACAACCTGCCAATGAGCAGTTCTTC.

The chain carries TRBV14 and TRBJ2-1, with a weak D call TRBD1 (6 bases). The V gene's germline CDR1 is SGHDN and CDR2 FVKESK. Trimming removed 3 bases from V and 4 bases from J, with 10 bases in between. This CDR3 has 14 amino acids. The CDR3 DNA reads TGTGCCAGCAGCCATGGACAGCTTTACAATGAGCAGTTCTTC. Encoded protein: CASSHGQLYNEQFF.

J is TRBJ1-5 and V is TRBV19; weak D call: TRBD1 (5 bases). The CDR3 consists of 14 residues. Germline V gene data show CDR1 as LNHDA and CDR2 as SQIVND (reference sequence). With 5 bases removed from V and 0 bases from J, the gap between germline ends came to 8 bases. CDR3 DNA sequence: TGTGCCAGTAGTCCGACAGTTAGCAATCAGCCCCAGCATTTT. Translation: CASSPTVSNQPQHF.

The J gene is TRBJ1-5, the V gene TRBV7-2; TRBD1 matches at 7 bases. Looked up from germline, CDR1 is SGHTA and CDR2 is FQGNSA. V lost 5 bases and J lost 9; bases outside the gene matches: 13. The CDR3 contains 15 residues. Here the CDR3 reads CASSPNGQVYVPQHF. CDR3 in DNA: TGTGCCAGCAGCCCTAATGGACAGGTTTATGTGCCCCAGCATTTT.